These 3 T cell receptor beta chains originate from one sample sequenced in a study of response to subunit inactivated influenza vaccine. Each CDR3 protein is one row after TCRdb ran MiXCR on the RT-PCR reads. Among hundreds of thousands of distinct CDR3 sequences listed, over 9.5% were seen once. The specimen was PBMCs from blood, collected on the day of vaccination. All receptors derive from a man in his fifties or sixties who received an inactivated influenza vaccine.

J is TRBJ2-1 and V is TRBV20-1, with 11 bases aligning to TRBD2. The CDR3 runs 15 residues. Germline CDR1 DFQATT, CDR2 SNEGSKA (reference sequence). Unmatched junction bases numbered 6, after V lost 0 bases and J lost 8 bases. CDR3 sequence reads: CSARDLTSGTDEQFF. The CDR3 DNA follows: TGCAGTGCTAGAGATCTGACTAGCGGGACGGATGAGCAGTTCTTC.

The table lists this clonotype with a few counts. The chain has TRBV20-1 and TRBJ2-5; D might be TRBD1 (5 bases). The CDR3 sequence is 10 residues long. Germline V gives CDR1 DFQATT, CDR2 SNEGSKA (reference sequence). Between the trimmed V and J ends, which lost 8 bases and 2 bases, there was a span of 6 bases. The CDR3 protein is CSWTQETQYF. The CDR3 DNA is TGCAGTTGGACACAAGAGACCCAGTACTTC.

This chain's CDR3 is CASRRGGDTGELFF. The DNA of the CDR3 is TGTGCCAGCAGACGGGGGGGGGACACCGGGGAGCTGTTTTTT. The chain couples TRBV6-2 or TRBV6-3 to TRBJ2-2, with 8 bases fitting TRBD2. The CDR3 loop spans 14 amino acids. V trimming: 6 bases; J trimming: 3 bases; junction bases outside the gene matches: 3. Germline lookup yields CDR1 MNHEY and CDR2 SVGEGT.